This entry lists 12 T cell receptor beta chains sequenced from one sample in a study of T-cell reconstitution after alpha-beta-depleted transplantation in children. TCRbeta library construction was performed incorporating unique molecular identifiers. TCRdb passed the PCR reads through MiXCR, listing each CDR3 protein once. The sample carries approximately 520,000 distinct CDR3 sequences, approximately 29% recorded once. Sequences were derived from PBMCs from the stem cell graft donor, sampled from the stem cell graft. These TCRs come from a human donor who donated a stem cell graft to a child with aplastic anemia.

The sample holds a few counts of this clonotype. The rearrangement uses TRBV5-1 and TRBJ2-7, with D possibly TRBD2 on 5 matching bases. Germline CDR1 SGHRS, CDR2 YFSETQ. V lost 1 base and J 4 bases, leaving 9 bases between the germline ends. This CDR3 spans 13 amino acids. CDR3 amino acids: CASSLRSGYEQYF. The CDR3 DNA sequence: TGCGCCAGCAGCTTGCGTTCGGGGTACGAGCAGTACTTC.

In this sample, this clonotype turned up a few times. The chain carries TRBV5-1 and TRBJ2-5; TRBD2 matches at 15 bases. V shed 0 bases, J shed 4 bases, and the junction held 4 bases outside the gene matches. The CDR3 length is 17 residues. In germline, CDR1 is SGHRS, CDR2 YFSETQ. The CDR3 spells CASSLEGLAGGGETQYF. CDR3 DNA: TGCGCCAGCAGCTTGGAAGGACTAGCGGGAGGGGGAGAGACCCAGTACTTC.

The rearrangement uses TRBV4-1 and TRBJ2-1; 10 nucleotides agree with TRBD2. From germline, CDR1 is MGHRA and CDR2 YSYEKL. The CDR3 is 16 residues long. V shed 2 bases, J shed 4 bases, and the junction held 5 bases outside the gene matches. The CDR3: CASSQSLAGVYNEQFF. CDR3 coding DNA: TGCGCCAGCAGCCAAAGTCTAGCGGGAGTTTACAATGAGCAGTTCTTC.

This clonotype occurred a few times. The CDR3 is CASRPTSGSTETQYF. The CDR3 DNA follows: TGTGCCAGCAGACCGACTAGCGGGAGTACGGAGACCCAGTACTTC. The chain couples TRBV7-2 to TRBJ2-5, with 12 positions matching TRBD2. Germline V gene lookup returns CDR1 SGHTA and CDR2 FQGNSA. J lost 5 bases, V lost 6 bases, and 7 bases had no gene match. CDR3 length: 15 residues.

This clonotype was found a few times. This chain connects TRBV15 to TRBJ2-1; tentative D call: TRBD1 (8 bases). This CDR3 region has 13 residues. Trimming left V 3 bases short and J 12 bases short, with 15 bases between. Germline V gene sequence: CDR1 LNHNV, CDR2 YYDKDF (reference sequence). The CDR3 DNA reads TGTGCCACCAGCAGGGGAGGGACAGGAAGGCAGTTCTTC. Its protein is CATSRGGTGRQFF.

This clonotype was detected ten times or more. V usage is TRBV12-3 or TRBV12-4 and J usage is TRBJ2-2; TRBD1 matches 10 bases. After removal of 7 bases from V and 7 bases from J, the junction contained 9 bases not matched to a gene. The CDR3 runs to 15 residues. The CDR3 nucleotides are TGTGCCAGCAAGCCCGGGACAGGGGATGTCGGGGAGCTGTTTTTT. This translates into CASKPGTGDVGELFF.

The chain carries TRBV4-3 and TRBJ1-3; D is undetermined. Looked up from germline, CDR1 is LGHNA and CDR2 is YSLEER. Trimming shortened V by 0 bases and J by 4 bases, and 16 bases separated the two germline ends. The CDR3 length is 17 residues. The CDR3 nucleotides are TGCGCCAGCAGCCAAGATCGGTCGGAGGAGCTCGGAAACACCATATATTTT. Translated, it gives CASSQDRSEELGNTIYF.

This chain connects TRBV7-9 to TRBJ2-5; perhaps TRBD1 as D (5 bases). The germline CDR1 and CDR2 sequences are SEHNR and FQNEAQ (reference sequence). V was clipped by 2 bases and J by 0 bases, with 10 bases between them. This CDR3 is built from 15 residues. Here the CDR3 DNA reads TGTGCCAGCAGCTTATCGGCAGGGTACCAAGAGACCCAGTACTTC. It yields the protein CASSLSAGYQETQYF.

The chain combines TRBV15 with TRBJ2-1; 10 nucleotides match TRBD2. The germline gives CDR1 LNHNV, CDR2 YYDKDF (reference sequence). The trim removed 1 base at V and 6 bases at J, leaving 3 bases unmatched. The CDR3 extends over 15 amino acids. The CDR3 loop is CATSRVLAGVNEQFF. In DNA, the CDR3 is TGTGCCACCAGCAGAGTTCTAGCGGGAGTCAATGAGCAGTTCTTC. Together with reference TRBV15 and TRBJ2-1, the CDR3 gives the full variable domain: DAMVIQNPRYQVTQFGKPVTLSCSQTLNHNVMYWYQQKSSQAPKLLFHYYDKDFNNEADTPDNFQSRRPNTSFCFLDIRSPGLGDTAMYLCATSRVLAGVNEQFFGPGTRLTVL.

The chain recombines TRBV27 with TRBJ1-2; 7 bases align to TRBD1. Trimming took 3 bases from V and 8 from J; bases not matched to a gene: 9. CDR1 is MNHEY and CDR2 is SMNVEV in the germline V gene (reference sequence). CDR3 length: 14 amino acids. The CDR3 loop reads CASSFRTGEGGYTF. In DNA, the CDR3 is TGTGCCAGCAGTTTTCGAACAGGGGAAGGCGGCTACACCTTC.

This clonotype appeared once. The chain has TRBV4-3 and TRBJ1-4, with D hard to call. V was trimmed by 1 base and J by 8 bases, leaving 17 bases between them. This CDR3 is 16 amino acids long. Looked up from germline, CDR1 is LGHNA and CDR2 is YSLEER. CDR3 sequence (DNA): TGCGCCAGCAGCCAAGTGTACCGAGCGGAGTACGAAAAACTGTTTTTT. Protein sequence: CASSQVYRAEYEKLFF.

The chain has TRBV18 and TRBJ2-7; possible D gene TRBD2, 6 bases. V lost 3 bases and J lost 0, with 15 bases in between. The germline V gene has CDR1 KGHSH and CDR2 LQKENI. The CDR3 is 16 amino acids. The DNA for the CDR3 is TGTGCCAGCTCACCCATCGGGGGAGATCCCTCCTACGAGCAGTACTTC. Protein sequence: CASSPIGGDPSYEQYF.